This is a list of T cell receptor beta chains from one sample in a study of OX40 agonist ivuxolimab in advanced cancers. Measured with immunoSEQ multiplex PCR; TCRdb has only the in-frame clones, and not every one. The table lists 50,000 to 65,000 clones, nearly 95% of them singletons. The input for sequencing was CD4+ or CD8+ T cells sorted from blood, taken in a trial of the OX40 agonist ivuxolimab. The receptors originated from an adult with an advanced solid tumor such as melanoma, head and neck, liver or kidney cancer. Both conserved end residues are part of each CDR3. A D gene is named only where the DNA matches it firmly. The size entry is marked missing in some rows and otherwise reads once, few, many or a size class.

TRBV28	TRBD1	TRBJ2-3	.	CASSPAGQGWTDTQYF	TGTGCCAGCAGTCCCGCGGGACAGGGCTGGACAGATACGCAGTATTTT
TRBV10-1	.	TRBJ2-7	.	CASSGGPTAGWEQYF	TGCGCCAGCAGTGGTGGACCCACGGCGGGATGGGAGCAGTACTTC
TRBV19	.	TRBJ1-2	.	CASSIIVTQHGYTF	TGTGCCAGTAGTATCATAGTGACCCAACATGGCTACACCTTC
TRBV6-5	TRBD2	TRBJ2-7	.	CASSYSGTSDKDF	TGTGCCAGCAGTTACTCCGGGACTAGTGATAAGGACTTC
TRBV11-2	.	TRBJ2-1	.	CASSPPSYNEQFF	TGTGCCAGCAGCCCCCCCTCCTACAATGAGCAGTTCTTC
TRBV5-1	.	TRBJ2-7	.	CASSFGQDSYEQYF	TGCGCCAGCAGCTTTGGGCAGGACTCCTACGAGCAGTACTTC
TRBV2	.	TRBJ1-1	.	CASSEFIGPTGDTEAFF	TGTGCCAGCAGTGAATTTATTGGGCCGACGGGGGACACTGAAGCTTTCTTT
TRBV19	.	TRBJ1-1	few	CASSIGGQNTEAFF	TGTGCCAGTAGTATAGGAGGACAGAACACTGAAGCTTTCTTT
TRBV25-1	TRBD2	TRBJ2-2	.	CASSESAGVAGELFF	TGTGCCAGCAGTGAATCAGCGGGAGTGGCCGGGGAGCTGTTTTTT
TRBV7-2	TRBD1	TRBJ1-2	.	CASSPLGQGAYGYTF	TGTGCCAGCAGTCCTTTAGGACAGGGGGCGTATGGCTACACCTTC